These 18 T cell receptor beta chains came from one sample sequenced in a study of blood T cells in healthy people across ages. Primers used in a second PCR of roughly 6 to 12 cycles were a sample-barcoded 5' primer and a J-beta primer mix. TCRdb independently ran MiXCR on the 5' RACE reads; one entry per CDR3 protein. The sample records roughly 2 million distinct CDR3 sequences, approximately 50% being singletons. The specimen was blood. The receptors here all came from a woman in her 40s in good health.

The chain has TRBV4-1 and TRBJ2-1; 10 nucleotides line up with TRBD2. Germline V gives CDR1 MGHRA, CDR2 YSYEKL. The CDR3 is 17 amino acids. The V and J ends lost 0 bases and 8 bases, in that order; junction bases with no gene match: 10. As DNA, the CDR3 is TGCGCCAGCAGCCAAGAGAAGGCCAGCGGGGGGGCGGATGAGCAGTTCTTC. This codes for CASSQEKASGGADEQFF.

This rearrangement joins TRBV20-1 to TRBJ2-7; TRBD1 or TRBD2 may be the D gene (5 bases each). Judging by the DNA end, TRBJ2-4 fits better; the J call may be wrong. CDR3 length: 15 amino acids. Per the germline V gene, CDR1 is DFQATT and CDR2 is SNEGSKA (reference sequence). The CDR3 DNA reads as TGCAGTGCTAGAGGTCGAGGGGCGGCCAAAAACATTCAGTACTTC. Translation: CSARGRGAAKNIQYF.

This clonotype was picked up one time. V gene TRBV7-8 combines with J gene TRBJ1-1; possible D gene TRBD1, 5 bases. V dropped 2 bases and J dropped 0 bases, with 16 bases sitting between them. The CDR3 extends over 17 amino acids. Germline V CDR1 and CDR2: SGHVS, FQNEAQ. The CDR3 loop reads CASSLMGVQELNTEAFF. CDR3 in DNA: TGTGCCAGCAGCTTAATGGGGGTTCAGGAGCTGAACACTGAAGCTTTCTTT. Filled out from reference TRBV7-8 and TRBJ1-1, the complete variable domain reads GAGVSQSPRYKVAKRGQDVALRCDPISGHVSLFWYQQALGQGPEFLTYFQNEAQLDKSGLPSDRFFAERPEGSVSTLKIQRTQQEDSAVYLCASSLMGVQELNTEAFFGQGTRLTVV.

The CDR3 bases are TGCAGTGCTAGAGAGACAGGGGCCCTCGGCTACACCTTC. This translates into CSARETGALGYTF. The V call is TRBV20-1, the J call TRBJ1-2; 8 bases map to TRBD1. After removal of 0 bases from V and 8 bases from J, the junction contained 5 bases not matched to a gene. Germline CDR1 is DFQATT and CDR2 is SNEGSKA (reference sequence). The CDR3 extends over 13 amino acids.

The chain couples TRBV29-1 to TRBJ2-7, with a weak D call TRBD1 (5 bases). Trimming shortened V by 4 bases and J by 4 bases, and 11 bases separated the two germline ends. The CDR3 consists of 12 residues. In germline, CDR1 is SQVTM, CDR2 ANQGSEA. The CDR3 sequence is CSVVQGRYEQYF. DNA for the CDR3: TGCAGCGTTGTGCAGGGCCGGTACGAGCAGTACTTC.

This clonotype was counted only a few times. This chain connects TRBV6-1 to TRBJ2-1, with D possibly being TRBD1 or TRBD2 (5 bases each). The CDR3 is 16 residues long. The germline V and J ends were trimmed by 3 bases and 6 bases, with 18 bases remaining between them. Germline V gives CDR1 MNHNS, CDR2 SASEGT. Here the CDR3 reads CASSEPGRPTFNEQFF. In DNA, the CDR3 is TGTGCCAGCAGTGAGCCGGGACGCCCTACTTTCAATGAGCAGTTCTTC.

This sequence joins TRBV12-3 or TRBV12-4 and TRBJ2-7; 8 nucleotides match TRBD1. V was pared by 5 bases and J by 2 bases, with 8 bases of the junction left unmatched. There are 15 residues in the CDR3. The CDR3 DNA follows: TGTGCCAGCAGTGCCCGGACAGGGCTCGCCTACGAGCAGTACTTC. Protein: CASSARTGLAYEQYF.

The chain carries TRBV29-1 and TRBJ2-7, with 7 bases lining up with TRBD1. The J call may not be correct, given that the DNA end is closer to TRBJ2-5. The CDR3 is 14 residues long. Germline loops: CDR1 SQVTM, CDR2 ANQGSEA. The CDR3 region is CSVEEGTGVGTQYF. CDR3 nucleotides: TGCAGCGTTGAAGAAGGAACAGGGGTCGGGACCCAGTACTTC.

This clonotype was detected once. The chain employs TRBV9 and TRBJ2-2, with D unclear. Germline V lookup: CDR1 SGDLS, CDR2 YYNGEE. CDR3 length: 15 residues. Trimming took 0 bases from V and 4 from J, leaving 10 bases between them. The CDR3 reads CASSVDAVSTGELFF. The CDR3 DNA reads TGTGCCAGCAGCGTAGACGCGGTCTCCACCGGGGAGCTGTTTTTT.

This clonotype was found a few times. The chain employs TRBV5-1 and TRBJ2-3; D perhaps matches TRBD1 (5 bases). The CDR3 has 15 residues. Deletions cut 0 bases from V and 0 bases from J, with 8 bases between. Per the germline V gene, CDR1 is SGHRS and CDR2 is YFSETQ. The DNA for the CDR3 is TGCGCCAGCAGCTTGGCGACAGCTAGCACAGATACGCAGTATTTT. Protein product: CASSLATASTDTQYF.

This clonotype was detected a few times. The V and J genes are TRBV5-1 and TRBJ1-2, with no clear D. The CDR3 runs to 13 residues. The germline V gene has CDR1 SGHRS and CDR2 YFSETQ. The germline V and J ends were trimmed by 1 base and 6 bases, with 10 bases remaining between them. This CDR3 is CASSLTLGHGYTF. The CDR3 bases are TGCGCCAGCAGCTTGACACTCGGCCATGGCTACACCTTC. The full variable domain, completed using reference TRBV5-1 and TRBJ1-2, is KAGVTQTPRYLIKTRGQQVTLSCSPISGHRSVSWYQQTPGQGLQFLFEYFSETQRNKGNFPGRFSGRQFSNSRSEMNVSTLELGDSALYLCASSLTLGHGYTFGSGTRLTVV.

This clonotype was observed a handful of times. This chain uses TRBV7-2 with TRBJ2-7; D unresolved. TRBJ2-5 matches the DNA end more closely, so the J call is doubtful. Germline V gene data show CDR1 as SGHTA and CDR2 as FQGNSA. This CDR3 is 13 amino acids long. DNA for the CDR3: TGTGCCAGCAGGCCTCCGGGTGGAGAGACCCAGTACTTC. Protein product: CASRPPGGETQYF.

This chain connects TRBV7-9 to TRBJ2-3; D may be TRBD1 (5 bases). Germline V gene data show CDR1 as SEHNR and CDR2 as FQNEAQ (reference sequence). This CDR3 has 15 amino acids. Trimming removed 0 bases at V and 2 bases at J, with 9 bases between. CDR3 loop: CASSLATDHTDTQYF. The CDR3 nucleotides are TGTGCCAGCAGCTTAGCGACAGACCACACAGATACGCAGTATTTT.

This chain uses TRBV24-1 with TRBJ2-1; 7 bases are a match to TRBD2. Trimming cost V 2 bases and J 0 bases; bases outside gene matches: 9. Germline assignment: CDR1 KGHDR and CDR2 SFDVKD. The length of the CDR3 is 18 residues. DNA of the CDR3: TGTGCCACCAGTGATTCGCCGGGCGGGGGATACTCCTACAATGAGCAGTTCTTC. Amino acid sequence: CATSDSPGGGYSYNEQFF.

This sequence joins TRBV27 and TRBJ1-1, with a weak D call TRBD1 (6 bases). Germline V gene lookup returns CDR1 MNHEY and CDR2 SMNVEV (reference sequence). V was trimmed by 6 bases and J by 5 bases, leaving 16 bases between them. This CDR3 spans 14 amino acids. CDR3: CASRETGTGTEAFF. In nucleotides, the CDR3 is TGTGCCAGCAGGGAAACAGGGACTGGTACTGAAGCTTTCTTT.

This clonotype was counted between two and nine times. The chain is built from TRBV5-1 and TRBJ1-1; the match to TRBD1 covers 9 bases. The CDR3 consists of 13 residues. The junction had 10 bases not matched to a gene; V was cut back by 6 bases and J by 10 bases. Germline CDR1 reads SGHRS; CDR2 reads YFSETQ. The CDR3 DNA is TGCGCCAGCAAGGACAGGGGCGGCTCTGGAGCTTTCTTT. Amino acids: CASKDRGGSGAFF.

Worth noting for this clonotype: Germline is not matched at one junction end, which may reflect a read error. The CDR3 DNA reads as TGTGCCGGCAGCTCTAGGGGGGGGAACACTGAAGCTTTCTTT. Amino acid sequence: CAGSSRGGNTEAFF. The V and J genes are TRBV13 and TRBJ1-1; the D gene is possibly TRBD1 (6 bases). Germline lookup yields CDR1 PRHDT and CDR2 FYEKMQ (reference sequence). CDR3 length: 14 amino acids. Full variable domain (remainder filled in from reference TRBV13 and TRBJ1-1): AAGVIQSPRHLIKEKRETATLKCYPIPRHDTVYWYQQGPGQDPQFLISFYEKMQSDKGSIPDRFSAQQFSDYHSELNMSSLELGDSALYFCAGSSRGGNTEAFFGQGTRLTVV.

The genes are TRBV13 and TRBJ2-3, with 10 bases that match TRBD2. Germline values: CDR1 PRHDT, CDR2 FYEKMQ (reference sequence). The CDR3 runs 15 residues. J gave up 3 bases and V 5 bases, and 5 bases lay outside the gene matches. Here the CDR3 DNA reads TGTGCCAGCAGCACCTCTAGCGGGGGAACAGATACGCAGTATTTT. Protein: CASSTSSGGTDTQYF.